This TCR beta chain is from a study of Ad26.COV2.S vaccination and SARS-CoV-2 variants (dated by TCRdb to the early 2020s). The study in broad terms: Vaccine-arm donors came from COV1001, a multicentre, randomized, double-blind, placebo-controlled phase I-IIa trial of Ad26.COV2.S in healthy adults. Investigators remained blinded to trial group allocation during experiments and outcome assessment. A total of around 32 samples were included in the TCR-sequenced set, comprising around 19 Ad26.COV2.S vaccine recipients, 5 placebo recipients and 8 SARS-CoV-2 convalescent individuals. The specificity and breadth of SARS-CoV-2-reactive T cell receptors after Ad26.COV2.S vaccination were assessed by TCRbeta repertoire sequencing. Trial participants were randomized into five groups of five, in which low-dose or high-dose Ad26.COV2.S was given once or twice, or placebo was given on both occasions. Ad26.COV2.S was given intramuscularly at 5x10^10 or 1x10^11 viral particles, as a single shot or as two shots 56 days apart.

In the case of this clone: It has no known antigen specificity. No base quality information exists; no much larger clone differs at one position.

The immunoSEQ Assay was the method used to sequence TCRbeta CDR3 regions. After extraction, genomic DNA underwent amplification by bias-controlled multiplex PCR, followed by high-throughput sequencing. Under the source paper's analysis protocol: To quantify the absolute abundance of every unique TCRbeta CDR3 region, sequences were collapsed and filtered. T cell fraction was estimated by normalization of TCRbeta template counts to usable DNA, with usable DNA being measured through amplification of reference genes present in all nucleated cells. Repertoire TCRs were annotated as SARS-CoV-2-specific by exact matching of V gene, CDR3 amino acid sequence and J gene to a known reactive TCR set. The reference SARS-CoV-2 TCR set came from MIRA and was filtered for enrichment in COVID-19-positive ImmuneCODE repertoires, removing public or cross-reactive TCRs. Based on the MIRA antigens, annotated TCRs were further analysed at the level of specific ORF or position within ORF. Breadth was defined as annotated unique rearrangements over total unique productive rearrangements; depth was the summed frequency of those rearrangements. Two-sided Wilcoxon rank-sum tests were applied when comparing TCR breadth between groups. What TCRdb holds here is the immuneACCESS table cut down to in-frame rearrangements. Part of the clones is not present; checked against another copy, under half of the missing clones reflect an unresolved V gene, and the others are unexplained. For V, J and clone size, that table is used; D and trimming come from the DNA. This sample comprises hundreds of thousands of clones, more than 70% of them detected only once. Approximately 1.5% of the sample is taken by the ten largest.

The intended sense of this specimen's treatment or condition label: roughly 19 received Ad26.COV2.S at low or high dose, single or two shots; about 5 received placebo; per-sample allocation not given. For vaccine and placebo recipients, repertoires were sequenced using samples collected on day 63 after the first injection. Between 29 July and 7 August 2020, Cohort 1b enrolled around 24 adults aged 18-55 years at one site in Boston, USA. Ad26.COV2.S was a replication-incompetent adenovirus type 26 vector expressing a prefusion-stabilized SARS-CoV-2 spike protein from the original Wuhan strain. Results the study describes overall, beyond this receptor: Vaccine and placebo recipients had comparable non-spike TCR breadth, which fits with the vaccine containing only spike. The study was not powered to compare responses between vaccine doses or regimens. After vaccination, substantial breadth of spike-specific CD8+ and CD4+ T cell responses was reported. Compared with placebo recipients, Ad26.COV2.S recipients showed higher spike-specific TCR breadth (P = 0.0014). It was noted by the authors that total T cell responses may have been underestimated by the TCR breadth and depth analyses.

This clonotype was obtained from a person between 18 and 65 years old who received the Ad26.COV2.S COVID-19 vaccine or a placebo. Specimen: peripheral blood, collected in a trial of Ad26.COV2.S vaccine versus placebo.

Here the CDR3 is given as CASSILSGELFF. The base sequence is TGTGCCAGTAGTATTCTCTCCGGGGAGCTGTTTTTT. Recombination connected TRBV19 to TRBJ2-2, with the D segment identity uncertain. Including the terminal cysteine and phenylalanine, the CDR3 comprises 12 residues. Just CDR3 DNA is preserved here, 36 bases in frame from base 1. Sequences LNHDA (CDR1) and SQIVND (CDR2) are obtained from the germline V gene (reference sequence). The junction carries 5 bases between V and J, which are trimmed by 3 bases and 6 bases respectively.